The clone carrying this TCR beta chain was seen more than once but under ten times. The antigen remains undetermined. The entry originates in a study of blood T cells in healthy people across ages. The study, taken as a whole, reports: Percentage of naive T cells showed a strong correlation with TCR beta diversity.

Isolation of PBMCs gave at least 7 million cells per sample. Alongside a J-beta primer mix, a sample-barcoded 5' primer served in a second PCR lasting about 7 to 11 cycles. Researchers report that a template-switch adaptor with 12 random nucleotides tagged each cDNA molecule. Via MiXCR, TCRdb re-called the 5' RACE reads, giving one row per CDR3 protein. In the table there are some 1.1 million distinct CDR3 sequences, less than 45% of which are singletons. The sequenced sample was blood. The receptor's source is a man aged 18 to 30 in good health.

CDR3 in amino acids: CSASIPGNTEAFF. Here the CDR3 DNA reads TGCAGTGCTAGCATCCCGGGAAACACTGAAGCTTTCTTT. The rearrangement joins TRBV20-1 to TRBJ1-1; D gene uncertain. Germline CDR1 DFQATT, CDR2 SNEGSKA (reference sequence). Trimming shortened V by 3 bases and J by 2 bases, and 10 bases separated the two germline ends. The CDR3 has 13 amino acids.